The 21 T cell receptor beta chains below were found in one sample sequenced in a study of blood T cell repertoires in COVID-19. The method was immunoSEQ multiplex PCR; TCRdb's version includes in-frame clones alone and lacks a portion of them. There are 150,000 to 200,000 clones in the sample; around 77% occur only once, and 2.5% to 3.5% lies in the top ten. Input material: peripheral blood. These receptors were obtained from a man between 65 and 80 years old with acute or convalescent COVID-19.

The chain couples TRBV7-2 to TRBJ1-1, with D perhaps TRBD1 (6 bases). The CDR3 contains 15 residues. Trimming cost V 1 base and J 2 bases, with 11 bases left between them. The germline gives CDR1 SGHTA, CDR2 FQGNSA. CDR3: CASSLVQGSNTEAFF. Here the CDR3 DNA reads TGTGCCAGCAGCTTAGTTCAGGGGTCAAACACTGAAGCTTTCTTT. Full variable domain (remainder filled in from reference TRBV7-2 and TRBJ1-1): GAGVSQSPSNKVTEKGKDVELRCDPISGHTALYWYRQSLGQGLEFLIYFQGNSAPDKSGLPSDRFSAERTGGSVSTLTIQRTQQEDSAVYLCASSLVQGSNTEAFFGQGTRLTVV.

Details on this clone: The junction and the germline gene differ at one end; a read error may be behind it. This CDR3 reads CATSERRDRALAF. The DNA for the CDR3 is TGTGCCACCAGTGAACGCCGGGACAGGGCCCTAGCCTTC. The chain employs TRBV24-1 and TRBJ1-2, with 9 bases fitting TRBD1. The CDR3 totals 13 residues. Germline V gene lookup returns CDR1 KGHDR and CDR2 SFDVKD.

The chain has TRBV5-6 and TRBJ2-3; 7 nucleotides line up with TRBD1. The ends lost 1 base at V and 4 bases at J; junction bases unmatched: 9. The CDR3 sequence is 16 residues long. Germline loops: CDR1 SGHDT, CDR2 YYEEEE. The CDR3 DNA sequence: TGTGCCAGCAGCTTGTTGCTCCGGGACAGCTCAGATACGCAGTATTTT. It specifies CASSLLLRDSSDTQYF. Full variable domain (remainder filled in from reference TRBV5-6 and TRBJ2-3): DAGVTQSPTHLIKTRGQQVTLRCSPKSGHDTVSWYQQALGQGPQFIFQYYEEEERQRGNFPDRFSGHQFPNYSSELNVNALLLGDSALYLCASSLLLRDSSDTQYFGPGTRLTVL.

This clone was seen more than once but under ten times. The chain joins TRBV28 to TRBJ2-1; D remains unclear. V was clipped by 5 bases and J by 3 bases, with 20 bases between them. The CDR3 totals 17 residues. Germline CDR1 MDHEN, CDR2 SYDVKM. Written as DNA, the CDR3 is TGTGCCAGCAGTACCGACCGCAAGAGCGAGATCTACAATGAGCAGTTCTTC. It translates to CASSTDRKSEIYNEQFF. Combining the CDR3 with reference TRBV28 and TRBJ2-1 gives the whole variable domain DVKVTQSSRYLVKRTGEKVFLECVQDMDHENMFWYRQDPGLGLRLIYFSYDVKMKEKGDIPEGYSVSREKKERFSLILESASTNQTSMYLCASSTDRKSEIYNEQFFGPGTRLTVL.

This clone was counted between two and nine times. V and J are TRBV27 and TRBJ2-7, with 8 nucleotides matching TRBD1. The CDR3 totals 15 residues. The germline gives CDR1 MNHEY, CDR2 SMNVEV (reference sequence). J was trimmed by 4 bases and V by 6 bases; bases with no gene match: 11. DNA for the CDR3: TGTGCCAGCAGACACTCGGGACAGGCAATTTACGAGCAGTACTTC. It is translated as CASRHSGQAIYEQYF.

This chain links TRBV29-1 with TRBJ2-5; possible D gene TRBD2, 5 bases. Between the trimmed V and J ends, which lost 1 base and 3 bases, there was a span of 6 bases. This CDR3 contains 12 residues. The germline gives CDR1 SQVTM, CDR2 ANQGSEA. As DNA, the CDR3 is TGCAGCGTTGAAGGAGGGAAAGAGACCCAGTACTTC. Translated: CSVEGGKETQYF.

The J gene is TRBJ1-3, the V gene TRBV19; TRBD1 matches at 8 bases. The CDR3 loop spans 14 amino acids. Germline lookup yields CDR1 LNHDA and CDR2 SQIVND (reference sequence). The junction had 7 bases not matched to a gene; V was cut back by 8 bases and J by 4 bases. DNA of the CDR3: TGTGCCAGTCGCGACAGGGGTAGAGGAAACACCATATATTTT. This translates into CASRDRGRGNTIYF.

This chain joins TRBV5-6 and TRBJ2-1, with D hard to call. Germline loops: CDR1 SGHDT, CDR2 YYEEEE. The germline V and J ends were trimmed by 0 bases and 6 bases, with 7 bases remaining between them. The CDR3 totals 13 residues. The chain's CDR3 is CASSLAFSNEQFF. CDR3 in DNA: TGTGCCAGCAGCTTGGCCTTTAGCAATGAGCAGTTCTTC. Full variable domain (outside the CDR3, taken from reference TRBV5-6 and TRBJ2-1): DAGVTQSPTHLIKTRGQQVTLRCSPKSGHDTVSWYQQALGQGPQFIFQYYEEEERQRGNFPDRFSGHQFPNYSSELNVNALLLGDSALYLCASSLAFSNEQFFGPGTRLTVL.

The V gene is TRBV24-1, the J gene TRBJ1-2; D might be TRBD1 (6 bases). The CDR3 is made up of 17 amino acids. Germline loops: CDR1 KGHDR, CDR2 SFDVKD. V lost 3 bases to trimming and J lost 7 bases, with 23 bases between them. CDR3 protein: CATSDKHGNRASGGYTF. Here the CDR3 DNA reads TGTGCCACCAGTGATAAGCATGGGAACAGGGCAAGCGGTGGCTACACCTTC.

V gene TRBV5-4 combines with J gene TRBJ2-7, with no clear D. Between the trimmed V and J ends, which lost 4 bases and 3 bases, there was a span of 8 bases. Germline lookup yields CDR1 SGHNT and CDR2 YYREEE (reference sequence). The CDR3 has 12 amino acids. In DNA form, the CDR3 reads TGTGCCAGCAGCCCAGACTTCTACGAGCAGTACTTC. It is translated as CASSPDFYEQYF.

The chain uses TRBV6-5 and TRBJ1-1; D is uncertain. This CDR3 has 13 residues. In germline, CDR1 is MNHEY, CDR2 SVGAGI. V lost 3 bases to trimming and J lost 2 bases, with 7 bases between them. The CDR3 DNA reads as TGTGCCAGCAGTTATAGACTTAACACTGAAGCTTTCTTT. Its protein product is CASSYRLNTEAFF.

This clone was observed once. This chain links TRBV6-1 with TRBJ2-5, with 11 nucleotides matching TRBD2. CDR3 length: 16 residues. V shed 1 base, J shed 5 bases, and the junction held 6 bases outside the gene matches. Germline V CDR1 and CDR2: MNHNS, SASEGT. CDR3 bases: TGTGCCAGCAGTGAAGTTACTAGCGGGGGCGGGGAGACCCAGTACTTC. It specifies CASSEVTSGGGETQYF.

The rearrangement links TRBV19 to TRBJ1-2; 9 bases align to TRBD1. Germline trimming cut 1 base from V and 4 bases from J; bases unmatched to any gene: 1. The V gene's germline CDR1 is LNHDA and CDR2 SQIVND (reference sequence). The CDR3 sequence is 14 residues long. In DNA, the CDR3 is TGTGCCAGTAGTATAGGGGACAGGGTCTATGGCTACACCTTC. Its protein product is CASSIGDRVYGYTF. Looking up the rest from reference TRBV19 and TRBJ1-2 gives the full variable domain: DGGITQSPKYLFRKEGQNVTLSCEQNLNHDAMYWYRQDPGQGLRLIYYSQIVNDFQKGDIAEGYSVSREKKESFPLTVTSAQKNPTAFYLCASSIGDRVYGYTFGSGTRLTVV.

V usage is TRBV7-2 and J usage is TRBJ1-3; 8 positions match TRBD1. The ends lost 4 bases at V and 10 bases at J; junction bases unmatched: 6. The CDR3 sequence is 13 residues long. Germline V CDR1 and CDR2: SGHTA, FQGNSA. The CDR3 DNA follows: TGTGCCAGCAGCTCCAGACAGGGGTATACCATATATTTT. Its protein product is CASSSRQGYTIYF.

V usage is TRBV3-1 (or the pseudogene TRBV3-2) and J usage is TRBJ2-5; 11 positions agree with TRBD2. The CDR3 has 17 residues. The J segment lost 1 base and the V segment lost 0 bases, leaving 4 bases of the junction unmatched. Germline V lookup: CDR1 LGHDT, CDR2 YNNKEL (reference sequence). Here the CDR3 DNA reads TGTGCCAGCAGCCAAGACTCTAGCGGGGGGTTCCAAGAGACCCAGTACTTC. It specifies CASSQDSSGGFQETQYF.

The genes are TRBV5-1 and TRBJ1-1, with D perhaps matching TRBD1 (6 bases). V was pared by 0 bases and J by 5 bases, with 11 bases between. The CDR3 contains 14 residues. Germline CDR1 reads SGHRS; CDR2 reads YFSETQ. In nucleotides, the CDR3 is TGCGCCAGCAGCTTGGTCAGGGGAGGGACTGAAGCTTTCTTT. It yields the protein CASSLVRGGTEAFF.

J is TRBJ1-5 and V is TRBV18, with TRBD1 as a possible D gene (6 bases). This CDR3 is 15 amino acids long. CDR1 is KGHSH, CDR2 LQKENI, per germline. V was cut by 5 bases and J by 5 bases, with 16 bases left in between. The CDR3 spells CASSIQGRGDQPQHF. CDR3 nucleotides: TGTGCCAGCTCAATTCAGGGCAGGGGTGATCAGCCCCAGCATTTT.

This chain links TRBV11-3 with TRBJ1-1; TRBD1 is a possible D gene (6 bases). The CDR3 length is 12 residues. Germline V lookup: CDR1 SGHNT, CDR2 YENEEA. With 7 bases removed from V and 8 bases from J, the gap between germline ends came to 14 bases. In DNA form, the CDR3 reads TGTGCCAGCACCGGAGACAGGAGAGAAGCTTTCTTT. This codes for CASTGDRREAFF.

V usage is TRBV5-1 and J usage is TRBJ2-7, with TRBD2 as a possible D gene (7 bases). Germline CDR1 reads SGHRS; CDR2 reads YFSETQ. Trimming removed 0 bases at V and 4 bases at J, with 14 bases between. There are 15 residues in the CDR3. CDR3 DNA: TGCGCCAGCAGCTTGGGCGGGAGAGGGGGGTACGAGCAGTACTTC. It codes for CASSLGGRGGYEQYF.

In DNA form, the CDR3 reads TGTGCCACGCTTGACCTCATCGGGGGGCCCCCCTACGAGCAGTACTTC. This translates into CATLDLIGGPPYEQYF. The V and J genes are TRBV6-6 and TRBJ2-7; TRBD2 is a possible D gene (7 bases). The germline V gene encodes CDR1 MNHNY and CDR2 SVGAGI (reference sequence). CDR3 length: 16 residues. The germline V and J ends were trimmed by 10 bases and 2 bases, with 24 bases remaining between them.

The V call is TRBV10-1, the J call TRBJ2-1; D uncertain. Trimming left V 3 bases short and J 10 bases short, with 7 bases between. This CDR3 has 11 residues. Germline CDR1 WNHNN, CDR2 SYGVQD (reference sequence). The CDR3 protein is CASSEVREQFF. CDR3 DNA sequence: TGCGCCAGCAGTGAAGTGCGGGAGCAGTTCTTC.